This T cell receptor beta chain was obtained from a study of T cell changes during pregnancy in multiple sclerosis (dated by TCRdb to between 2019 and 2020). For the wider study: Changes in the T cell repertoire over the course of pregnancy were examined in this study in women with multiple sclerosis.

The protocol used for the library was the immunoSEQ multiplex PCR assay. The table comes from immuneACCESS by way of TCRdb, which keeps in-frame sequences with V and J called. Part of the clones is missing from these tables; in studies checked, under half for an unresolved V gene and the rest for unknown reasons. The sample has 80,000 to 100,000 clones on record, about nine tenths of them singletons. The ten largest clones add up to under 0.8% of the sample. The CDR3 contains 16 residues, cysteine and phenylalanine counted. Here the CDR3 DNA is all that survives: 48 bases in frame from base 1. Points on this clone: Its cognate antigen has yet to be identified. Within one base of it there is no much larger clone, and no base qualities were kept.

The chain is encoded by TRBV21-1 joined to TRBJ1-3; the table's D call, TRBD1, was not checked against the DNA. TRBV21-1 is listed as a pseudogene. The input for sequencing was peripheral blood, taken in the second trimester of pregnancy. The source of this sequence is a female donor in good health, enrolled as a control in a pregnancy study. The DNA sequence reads TGTGCCAGCAGCAAAGAAACAGGGAGCTCTGGAAACACCATATATTTT. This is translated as CASSKETGSSGNTIYF.